The 21 T cell receptor beta chains in this list originate from one sample, sequenced in a study of shared clonotypes between healthy human individuals. Assay: immunoSEQ multiplex PCR; the TCRdb copy retains only in-frame clones and omits some. The data hold a few million clones, with more than 80% observed a single time. The sequenced material came from naive CD4+ T cells from PBMCs. Subset in this sample: CD45RA+ positively selected. The receptors here all came from a man younger than 35 in good health. Some clones in this sample may be carry-over from other donors' samples.

The J gene is TRBJ2-2, the V gene TRBV19, with a tentative D call TRBD1 (5 bases). Germline V gives CDR1 LNHDA, CDR2 SQIVND (reference sequence). CDR3 size: 16 residues. V lost 9 bases to trimming and J lost 2 bases, with 19 bases between them. The chain's CDR3 is CARRVSAQGNTGELFF. DNA for the CDR3: TGTGCCAGAAGGGTATCGGCCCAGGGCAACACCGGGGAGCTGTTTTTT.

Comment on this clone: Within the sample, other DNA sequences also encode this same CDR3. The V and J genes are TRBV5-6 and TRBJ1-5, with D tentatively TRBD1 (6 bases). Germline CDR1 reads SGHDT; CDR2 reads YYEEEE. This CDR3 has 14 residues. Trimming shortened V by 0 bases and J by 2 bases, and 6 bases separated the two germline ends. In DNA form, the CDR3 reads TGTGCCAGCAGCTTGGCAGGGGGCAATCAGCCCCAGCATTTT. Its translation: CASSLAGGNQPQHF.

The chain carries TRBV23-1 and TRBJ1-4, with D possibly matching TRBD1 (6 bases). TRBV23-1 belongs to the ORF category, with a function that is uncertain. The ends were cut back, 9 bases at V and 0 bases at J, with 23 bases in the middle. The CDR3 has 18 residues. The CDR3 DNA sequence: TGCGCCAGTTCGCGGGGTGCCCAGGGGCCCGCAACTAATGAAAAACTGTTTTTT. Its protein product is CASSRGAQGPATNEKLFF.

The rearrangement joins TRBV28 to TRBJ1-2, with 8 bases that match TRBD1. Germline V gene sequence: CDR1 MDHEN, CDR2 SYDVKM. The V and J ends lost 5 bases and 5 bases, in that order; junction bases with no gene match: 7. The CDR3 length is 14 residues. The CDR3 protein is CASSGDRGGYGYTF. The CDR3 DNA follows: TGTGCCAGCAGTGGTGACAGGGGAGGTTATGGCTACACCTTC.

This clone is a singleton in its sample. This chain links TRBV7-2 with TRBJ2-5; D remains unclear. The length of the CDR3 is 13 residues. Germline lookup yields CDR1 SGHTA and CDR2 FQGNSA. The germline V and J ends were trimmed by 5 bases and 4 bases, with 11 bases remaining between them. The CDR3: CASSPAPRETQYF. The CDR3 nucleotides are TGTGCCAGCAGCCCAGCCCCCCGAGAGACCCAGTACTTC.

The CDR3 here is CASSFKGGNEQFF. The CDR3 DNA is TGTGCCAGCAGCTTCAAAGGGGGCAATGAGCAGTTCTTC. The rearrangement uses TRBV7-2 and TRBJ2-1; D perhaps matches TRBD1 (6 bases). This CDR3 has 13 amino acids. Per germline, CDR1 SGHTA and CDR2 FQGNSA. V gave up 3 bases and J gave up 6 bases, with 9 bases separating them.

CDR3 nucleotides: TGCGCCAGCAGCTTAGGCGGGAGCCCGACTACGAACACCGGGGAGCTGTTTTTT. This sequence encodes CASSLGGSPTTNTGELFF. The rearrangement uses TRBV5-1 and TRBJ2-2; 7 nucleotides align to TRBD2. Per germline, CDR1 SGHRS and CDR2 YFSETQ. The CDR3 extends over 18 amino acids. V lost 2 bases and J lost 0; bases outside the gene matches: 10.

The V gene is TRBV10-2, the J gene TRBJ2-7, with 9 bases fitting TRBD2. The CDR3 is 15 amino acids. Trimming at V came to 6 bases and at J to 5 bases, leaving 11 bases not matched to a gene. Germline lookup yields CDR1 WSHSY and CDR2 SAAADI. The CDR3 DNA follows: TGCGCCAGCAGCGGTATAGCGGGAGCGGGCAACGAGCAGTACTTC. Translation gives CASSGIAGAGNEQYF.

The chain is built from TRBV5-1 and TRBJ1-2; weak D call: TRBD1 (5 bases). Trimming took off 4 bases at V and 6 bases at J, with 19 bases between the two ends. Germline CDR1 is SGHRS and CDR2 is YFSETQ. The CDR3 length is 15 residues. The CDR3 DNA reads as TGCGCCAGCAGCCCCCCGGGGCCCGCCAGCGATGGCTACACCTTC. Amino acid sequence: CASSPPGPASDGYTF.

This rearrangement joins TRBV4-2 to TRBJ2-7; 13 bases map to TRBD2. The CDR3 consists of 16 residues. V gave up 4 bases and J gave up 3 bases; unmatched junction bases: 6. CDR1 and CDR2 from the germline V gene are LGHNA and YNFKEQ. The CDR3 reads CASSRERTSGSYEQYF. For the CDR3, the DNA is TGTGCCAGCAGCCGTGAAAGGACTAGCGGGAGCTACGAGCAGTACTTC.

The chain links TRBV30 to TRBJ1-2; D not certain. The ends were cut back, 2 bases at V and 4 bases at J, with 8 bases in the middle. The V gene's germline CDR1 is GTSNPN and CDR2 SVGIG (reference sequence). The CDR3 totals 12 residues. CDR3 in DNA: TGTGCCTGGAGTCTTTACTCCTATGGCTACACCTTC. Translated: CAWSLYSYGYTF.

The rearrangement joins TRBV6-6 to TRBJ2-4, with TRBD2 identical over 9 bases. The V and J ends lost 6 bases and 5 bases, in that order; junction bases with no gene match: 5. This CDR3 is 14 amino acids long. Germline CDR1 reads MNHNY; CDR2 reads SVGAGI (reference sequence). The CDR3 bases are TGTGCCAGCAGCGGCGGGGGGGTAGAAAACATTCAGTACTTC. This gives the protein CASSGGGVENIQYF.

The chain uses TRBV7-8 and TRBJ2-2; D unclear. CDR1 and CDR2 from the germline V gene are SGHVS and FQNEAQ. The V gene lost 3 bases and the J gene lost 4 bases, with 9 bases spanning the gap. The CDR3 loop spans 14 amino acids. The CDR3 coding sequence is TGTGCCAGCAGCTTGAGACACGTCACCGGGGAGCTGTTTTTT. Protein: CASSLRHVTGELFF.

The chain recombines TRBV14 with TRBJ1-2; maybe TRBD1 (5 bases). The CDR3 is 13 residues long. V lost 5 bases and J 2 bases, leaving 9 bases between the germline ends. From germline, CDR1 is SGHDN and CDR2 FVKESK. Written as DNA, the CDR3 is TGTGCCAGCAGCTCCGGGGGGAACTATGGCTACACCTTC. It yields the protein CASSSGGNYGYTF. The full variable domain, its missing parts supplied by reference TRBV14 and TRBJ1-2, is EAGVTQFPSHSVIEKGQTVTLRCDPISGHDNLYWYRRVMGKEIKFLLHFVKESKQDESGMPNNRFLAERTGGTYSTLKVQPAELEDSGVYFCASSSGGNYGYTFGSGTRLTVV.

In regard to this clone: This sample includes further DNA sequences coding for the same CDR3. V and J are TRBV28 and TRBJ2-3; no clear D gene. In germline, CDR1 is MDHEN, CDR2 SYDVKM. This CDR3 contains 13 residues. Trimming took off 7 bases at V and 4 bases at J, with 12 bases between the two ends. Here the CDR3 reads CASNLIGADTQYF. CDR3 in DNA: TGTGCCAGCAACCTAATTGGGGCAGATACGCAGTATTTT.

The rearrangement links TRBV5-1 to TRBJ2-3, with D uncertain. Germline CDR1 reads SGHRS; CDR2 reads YFSETQ. Trimming left V 0 bases short and J 4 bases short, with 12 bases between. This CDR3 comprises 15 residues. CDR3 nucleotides: TGCGCCAGCAGCTTGGGAGTTTCGGTTGCAGATACGCAGTATTTT. Its protein product is CASSLGVSVADTQYF.

V gene TRBV30 combines with J gene TRBJ1-4; no definite D call. The CDR3 sequence is 14 residues long. The germline gives CDR1 GTSNPN, CDR2 SVGIG (reference sequence). V lost 2 bases, J lost 5 bases, and 12 bases lay in between. The DNA of the CDR3 is TGTGCCTGGAGTCCGCCCCAGGAAAATGAAAAACTGTTTTTT. Protein: CAWSPPQENEKLFF.

The rearrangement joins TRBV19 to TRBJ2-1, with D perhaps matching TRBD2 (6 bases). The germline V gene has CDR1 LNHDA and CDR2 SQIVND (reference sequence). V lost 3 bases and J lost 0, with 15 bases in between. This CDR3 region has 17 residues. In DNA form, the CDR3 reads TGTGCCAGTAGTATGAGGCGGGGAAAGAGCTCCTACAATGAGCAGTTCTTC. It encodes CASSMRRGKSSYNEQFF.

CDR3 protein: CASSPRSSGLAGVIRGNEQFF. CDR3 sequence (DNA): TGCGCCAGCAGCCCCAGGTCATCGGGACTAGCGGGAGTCATTCGCGGCAATGAGCAGTTCTTC. This chain links TRBV4-3 with TRBJ2-1, with TRBD2 matching 14 bases. There are 21 residues in the CDR3. The V and J ends lost 4 bases and 6 bases, in that order; junction bases with no gene match: 20. In germline, CDR1 is LGHNA, CDR2 YSLEER.

This chain connects TRBV7-2 to TRBJ1-6; D not resolved. Germline CDR1 SGHTA, CDR2 FQGNSA. The CDR3 covers 14 residues. V dropped 3 bases and J dropped 9 bases, with 12 bases sitting between them. CDR3 loop: CASSFTTIVSPLHF. CDR3 DNA sequence: TGTGCCAGCAGCTTCACCACTATAGTTTCACCCCTCCACTTT.

The chain links TRBV7-8 to TRBJ2-7; 8 bases are shared with TRBD1. The CDR3 length is 15 residues. V was pared by 4 bases and J by 4 bases, with 9 bases of the junction left unmatched. Germline V gives CDR1 SGHVS, CDR2 FQNEAQ. CDR3 DNA: TGTGCCAGCAGCTCCTCCGGGACAGGCCTATACGAGCAGTACTTC. It specifies CASSSSGTGLYEQYF.